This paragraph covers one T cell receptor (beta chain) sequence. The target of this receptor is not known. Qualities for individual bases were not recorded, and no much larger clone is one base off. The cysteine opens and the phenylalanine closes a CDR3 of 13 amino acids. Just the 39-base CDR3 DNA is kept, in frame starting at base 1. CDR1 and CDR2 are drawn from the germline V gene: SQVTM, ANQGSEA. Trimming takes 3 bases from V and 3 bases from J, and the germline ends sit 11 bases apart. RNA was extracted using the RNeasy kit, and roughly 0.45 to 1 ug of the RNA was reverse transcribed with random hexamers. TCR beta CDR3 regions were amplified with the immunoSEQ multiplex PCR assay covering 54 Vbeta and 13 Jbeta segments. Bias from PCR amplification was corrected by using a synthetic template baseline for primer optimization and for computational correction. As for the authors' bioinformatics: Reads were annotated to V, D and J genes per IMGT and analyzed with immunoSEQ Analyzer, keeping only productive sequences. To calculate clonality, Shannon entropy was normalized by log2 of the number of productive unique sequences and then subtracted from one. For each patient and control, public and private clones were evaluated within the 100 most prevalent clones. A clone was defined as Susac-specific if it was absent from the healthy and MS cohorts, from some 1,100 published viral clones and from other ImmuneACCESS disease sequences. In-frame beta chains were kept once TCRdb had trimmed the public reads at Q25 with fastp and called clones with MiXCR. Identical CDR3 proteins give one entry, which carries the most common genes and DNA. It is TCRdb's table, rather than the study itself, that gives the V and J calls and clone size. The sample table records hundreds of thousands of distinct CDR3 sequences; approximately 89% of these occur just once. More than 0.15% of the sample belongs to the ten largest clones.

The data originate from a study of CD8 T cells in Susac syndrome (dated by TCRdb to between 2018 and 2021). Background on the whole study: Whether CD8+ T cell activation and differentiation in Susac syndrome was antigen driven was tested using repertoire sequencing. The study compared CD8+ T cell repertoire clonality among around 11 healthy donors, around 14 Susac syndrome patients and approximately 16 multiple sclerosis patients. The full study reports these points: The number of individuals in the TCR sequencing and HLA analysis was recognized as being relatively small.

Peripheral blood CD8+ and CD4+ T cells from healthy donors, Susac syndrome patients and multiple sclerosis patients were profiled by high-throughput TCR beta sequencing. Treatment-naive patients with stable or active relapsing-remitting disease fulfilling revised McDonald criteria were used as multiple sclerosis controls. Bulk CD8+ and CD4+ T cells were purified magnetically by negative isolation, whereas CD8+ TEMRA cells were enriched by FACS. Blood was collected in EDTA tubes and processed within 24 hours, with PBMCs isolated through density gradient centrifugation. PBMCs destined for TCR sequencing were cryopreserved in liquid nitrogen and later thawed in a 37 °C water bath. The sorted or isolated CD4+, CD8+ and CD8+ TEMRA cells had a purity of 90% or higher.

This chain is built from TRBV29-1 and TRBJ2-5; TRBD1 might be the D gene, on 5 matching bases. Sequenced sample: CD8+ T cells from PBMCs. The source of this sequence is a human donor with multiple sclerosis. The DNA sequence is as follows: TGCAGCGTTGATCCTGACAGTAAAGAGACCCAGTACTTC. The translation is CSVDPDSKETQYF.